This TCR beta chain was identified in a study of blood T cells in healthy people across ages. Trimming stripped 1 base from V and 10 bases from J, with 14 bases between. CDR1 is SGHTA, CDR2 FQGTGA, per germline. The CDR3 is 14 residues long. Sample-barcoded 5' priming and a J-beta primer mix drove a second PCR of roughly 6 to 12 cycles. TCRdb analysed the 5' RACE reads with MiXCR anew, one entry per CDR3 protein. The sample has 1.2 million to 1.5 million distinct CDR3 sequences; about 40% are singletons. The TCR sequence derives from a woman under 30 in good health. The rearrangement uses TRBV7-3 and TRBJ2-1; a possible D gene is TRBD2 (5 bases). The sequenced sample consisted of blood. CDR3 loop: CASSLNSMGGEQFF. The CDR3 DNA sequence: TGTGCCAGCAGCTTAAACTCGATGGGCGGGGAGCAGTTCTTC.